The sequence of this T cell receptor (beta chain) was determined in a study of blood T cells in healthy people across ages. A second PCR, run for about 7 to 11 cycles, used a sample-barcoded 5' primer plus a J-beta primer mix. TCRdb called the 5' RACE reads again in MiXCR, with one record for every CDR3 protein. The sample lists 850,000 to 1,000,000 distinct CDR3 sequences, roughly 52% occurring once. V lost 4 bases and J 2 bases, leaving 15 bases between the germline ends. The CDR3 covers 14 residues. Per the germline V gene, CDR1 is SQVTM and CDR2 is ANQGSEA. In regard to this clonotype: Its antigen is undetermined.

No fewer than 6 million PBMCs went into each sample. Study results and caveats: Not knowing donor CMV status may have confounded expanded clonotype changes. Aged donors had fewer naive CD4+ cells and lower diversity than long-lived donors.

The sequence derives from a young man in good health. The J gene is TRBJ2-7, the V gene TRBV29-1; perhaps TRBD1 as D (5 bases). The sample comprised blood. The CDR3 coding sequence is TGCAGCGTTGTGTTGGCAGGGAAAACCTACGAGCAGTACTTC. It specifies CSVVLAGKTYEQYF.